A selection of T cell receptor beta chains follows, all from one sample in a study of identical twins. TCRdb redid the calling of the 5' RACE reads with MiXCR, one entry per CDR3 protein. The table records fewer than 650,000 distinct CDR3 sequences, roughly 9.9% of them present only once. These data were also reused for a study on yellow fever vaccine responses in identical twins.

Sequencing used PBMCs. These receptors originate from a woman younger than 35 in good health. The CDR3 runs from the conserved cysteine through the conserved F or W. Each record gives: D gene, J gene, clone size, V gene, CDR3 DNA, CDR3 protein. The D gene is left open where the match is weak. Size tells how often a clone was seen (once, few, many) or the class of an expanded clone, and some rows leave it out.

d_gene: TRBD1; j_gene: TRBJ2-7; abundance: .; v_gene: TRBV7-2; CDR3nt: TGTGCCAGCAGCTTAGTTTTTGGACAGGGGGCGTACGAGCAGTACTTC; CDR3aa: CASSLVFGQGAYEQYF
d_gene: .; j_gene: TRBJ2-1; abundance: many; v_gene: TRBV29-1; CDR3nt: TGCAGCGTTGATGAAAGGGCGGTGGTCAATGAGCAGTTCTTC; CDR3aa: CSVDERAVVNEQFF
d_gene: TRBD1; j_gene: TRBJ2-7; abundance: few; v_gene: TRBV2; CDR3nt: TGTGCCAGCACCGGACAGGGGGTAGACGAGCAGTACTTC; CDR3aa: CASTGQGVDEQYF
d_gene: .; j_gene: TRBJ2-7; abundance: .; v_gene: TRBV6-2/TRBV6-3; CDR3nt: TGTGCCACCGAGGAAGGCGAGCAGTACTTC; CDR3aa: CATEEGEQYF
d_gene: TRBD2; j_gene: TRBJ2-1; abundance: many; v_gene: TRBV20-1; CDR3nt: TGCAGTGCTAAGGAGGGACTAGCGGGAGGTTACAATGAGCAGTTCTTC; CDR3aa: CSAKEGLAGGYNEQFF
d_gene: TRBD1; j_gene: TRBJ2-7; abundance: .; v_gene: TRBV3-1; CDR3nt: TGTGCCAGCAGCGTTCAGGGGGCTGGCGGCTCGGGCGAGCAGTACTTC; CDR3aa: CASSVQGAGGSGEQYF
d_gene: .; j_gene: TRBJ2-5; abundance: .; v_gene: TRBV7-9; CDR3nt: TGTGCCAGCAGCGCCAGGGCCCAAGAGACCCAGTACTTC; CDR3aa: CASSARAQETQYF
d_gene: TRBD1; j_gene: TRBJ2-3; abundance: few; v_gene: TRBV27; CDR3nt: TGTGCCAGCAGATTAGGGGCAGGGGGCATAGATACGCAGTATTTT; CDR3aa: CASRLGAGGIDTQYF
d_gene: TRBD2; j_gene: TRBJ2-1; abundance: many; v_gene: TRBV20-1; CDR3nt: TGCAGTGCTAGGGGGACTAGCGGCTACAATGAGCAGTTCTTC; CDR3aa: CSARGTSGYNEQFF
d_gene: .; j_gene: TRBJ1-5; abundance: .; v_gene: TRBV19; CDR3nt: TGTGCCAGTAGGGGCGAAGGCGGCAATCAGCCCCAGCATTTT; CDR3aa: CASRGEGGNQPQHF
d_gene: .; j_gene: TRBJ2-1; abundance: few; v_gene: TRBV4-2; CDR3nt: TGTGCCAGCAGCCAAGAATTCATCTACAATGAGCAGTTCTTC; CDR3aa: CASSQEFIYNEQFF
d_gene: .; j_gene: TRBJ2-1; abundance: many; v_gene: TRBV10-3; CDR3nt: TGTGCCATCAGGGTCGACACCTACAATGAGCAGTTCTTC; CDR3aa: CAIRVDTYNEQFF
d_gene: .; j_gene: TRBJ2-7; abundance: many; v_gene: TRBV29-1; CDR3nt: TGCAGCGTTGAAGTAGGGGGGTACGAGCAGTACTTC; CDR3aa: CSVEVGGYEQYF
d_gene: TRBD2; j_gene: TRBJ2-1; abundance: few; v_gene: TRBV11-2; CDR3nt: TGTGCCAGCAGCCACACTCTAGCGGGAGGGGAGTCCTACAATGAGCAGTTCTTC; CDR3aa: CASSHTLAGGESYNEQFF
d_gene: .; j_gene: TRBJ2-3; abundance: many; v_gene: TRBV20-1; CDR3nt: TGCAGTGCCGGGGACTTTAGCACAGATACGCAGTATTTT; CDR3aa: CSAGDFSTDTQYF
d_gene: .; j_gene: TRBJ2-2; abundance: many; v_gene: TRBV11-2; CDR3nt: TGTGCCAGCAGCTCCACTTATCCGACAGGATACACCGGGGAGCTGTTTTTT; CDR3aa: CASSSTYPTGYTGELFF
d_gene: .; j_gene: TRBJ2-7; abundance: once; v_gene: TRBV5-6; CDR3nt: TGTGCCAGCGGCCCCGGGCTGGGGGGTAACGAGCAGTACTTC; CDR3aa: CASGPGLGGNEQYF
d_gene: .; j_gene: TRBJ1-6; abundance: many; v_gene: TRBV6-1; CDR3nt: TGTGCCAGCACGGGCAGCTCCTATAATTCACCCCTCCACTTT; CDR3aa: CASTGSSYNSPLHF
d_gene: .; j_gene: TRBJ2-7; abundance: few; v_gene: TRBV6-6; CDR3nt: TGTGCCAGCAGTTACTCGGTCTCCTACGAGCAGTACTTC; CDR3aa: CASSYSVSYEQYF
d_gene: .; j_gene: TRBJ2-1; abundance: few; v_gene: TRBV6-6; CDR3nt: TGTGCCAGCAGGGCTGGGAATGAGCAGTTCTTC; CDR3aa: CASRAGNEQFF
d_gene: TRBD2; j_gene: TRBJ2-3; abundance: many; v_gene: TRBV15; CDR3nt: TGTGCCACCAAAAGCGGGGGCCCTGCGACAGATACGCAGTATTTT; CDR3aa: CATKSGGPATDTQYF
d_gene: .; j_gene: TRBJ2-1; abundance: many; v_gene: TRBV7-6; CDR3nt: TGTGCCAGCAGCTTAAACAGCGCTGAGCAGTTCTTC; CDR3aa: CASSLNSAEQFF
d_gene: TRBD2; j_gene: TRBJ2-1; abundance: many; v_gene: TRBV12-3/TRBV12-4; CDR3nt: TGTGCCAGCAGTGCCCCTGGGGTACGCGGGGGAGGGAATGAGCAGTTCTTC; CDR3aa: CASSAPGVRGGGNEQFF
d_gene: TRBD2; j_gene: TRBJ2-1; abundance: many; v_gene: TRBV10-2; CDR3nt: TGCGCCAGCAGTGATCCAGCGGGGGTCTCCTACAATGAGCAGTTCTTC; CDR3aa: CASSDPAGVSYNEQFF
d_gene: .; j_gene: TRBJ2-5; abundance: many; v_gene: TRBV6-5; CDR3nt: TGTGCCAGCAGCCGAGGACAAGAGACCCAGTACTTC; CDR3aa: CASSRGQETQYF
d_gene: .; j_gene: TRBJ2-4; abundance: .; v_gene: TRBV5-4; CDR3nt: TGTGCCAGCAGTTTTCCGAAATCAGACATTCAGTACTTC; CDR3aa: CASSFPKSDIQYF
d_gene: TRBD2; j_gene: TRBJ2-7; abundance: many; v_gene: TRBV6-2/TRBV6-3; CDR3nt: TGTGCCAGCAGTTACTCGACTAGCGGACTCTACGAGCAGTACTTC; CDR3aa: CASSYSTSGLYEQYF
d_gene: .; j_gene: TRBJ2-2; abundance: many; v_gene: TRBV12-3/TRBV12-4; CDR3nt: TGTGCCAGCAGTTTAGGCAGCACCGGGGAGCTGTTTTTT; CDR3aa: CASSLGSTGELFF
d_gene: .; j_gene: TRBJ2-2; abundance: many; v_gene: TRBV12-3/TRBV12-4; CDR3nt: TGTGCCAGCAGTCCCCCCTGGCGGGCGAACACCGGGGAGCTGTTTTTT; CDR3aa: CASSPPWRANTGELFF
d_gene: .; j_gene: TRBJ2-3; abundance: few; v_gene: TRBV20-1; CDR3nt: TGCGGGGCGGCAAGTCCTAGCACAGATACGCAGTATTTT; CDR3aa: CGAASPSTDTQYF
d_gene: .; j_gene: TRBJ2-1; abundance: many; v_gene: TRBV20-1; CDR3nt: TGCAGTGCTAGCCTCCCTTCCGTGAATGAGCAGTTCTTC; CDR3aa: CSASLPSVNEQFF
d_gene: TRBD2; j_gene: TRBJ2-3; abundance: few; v_gene: TRBV6-1; CDR3nt: TGTGCCAGCACCGGGGGGCTAGCGGGGCCAGATACGCAGTATTTT; CDR3aa: CASTGGLAGPDTQYF
d_gene: .; j_gene: TRBJ2-3; abundance: .; v_gene: TRBV12-3/TRBV12-4; CDR3nt: TGTGCCAGCAGCCCCCTTTCCACTAGCACCACAGATACGCAGTATTTT; CDR3aa: CASSPLSTSTTDTQYF
d_gene: .; j_gene: TRBJ2-4; abundance: few; v_gene: TRBV5-1; CDR3nt: TGCGCCAGCAGCTTACAAACCGGAGACGAACACATTCAGTACTTC; CDR3aa: CASSLQTGDEHIQYF
d_gene: TRBD2; j_gene: TRBJ2-1; abundance: many; v_gene: TRBV24-1; CDR3nt: TGTGCCACCAGTGATTTTGATGCCTATGGGAGGGGCCATGAGCAGTTCTTC; CDR3aa: CATSDFDAYGRGHEQFF
d_gene: TRBD2; j_gene: TRBJ2-1; abundance: many; v_gene: TRBV7-3; CDR3nt: TGTGCCAGCAGTCGCGTGAATAGCGGGGGGGCCGGGTCCTACAATGAGCAGTTCTTC; CDR3aa: CASSRVNSGGAGSYNEQFF
d_gene: .; j_gene: TRBJ2-3; abundance: .; v_gene: TRBV20-1; CDR3nt: TGCAGTGCTAGACAGGGATTGGGCACAGATACGCAGTATTTT; CDR3aa: CSARQGLGTDTQYF
d_gene: .; j_gene: TRBJ2-5; abundance: .; v_gene: TRBV5-6; CDR3nt: TGTGCCAGCAGCCGGGGAGCCCTTGGGGGGTCCCAGTACTTC; CDR3aa: CASSRGALGGSQYF
d_gene: .; j_gene: TRBJ2-2; abundance: few; v_gene: TRBV20-1; CDR3nt: TGCAGTGCTAGAGTACCCGGGCCGGAGCTGTTTTTT; CDR3aa: CSARVPGPELFF